Below, one TCR beta chain is given with its context. The CDR3 consists of 14 residues. V was shortened by 3 bases and J by 1 base, with 10 bases between the two germline ends. Germline CDR1 and CDR2: SGDLS and YYNGEE. This sample was included in a study of blood T cell repertoires in COVID-19. Study at large: T cells, B-cell-depleted T cells, or PBMCs provided the cDNA or gDNA that served as material.

Per the original data handling: Estimates of nucleated cell counts were drawn from the amplification of reference gene primers. Only in-frame clones appear in the TCRdb table, and some are missing; sequencing was by immunoSEQ multiplex PCR. The DNA was the basis for D and trimming; V, J and clone size are from that table. The table has 310,000 or so clones, around 90% seen once. This clonotype was obtained from a woman between 18 and 30 years old with acute COVID-19. This chain links TRBV9 with TRBJ1-2, with D tentatively TRBD1 (5 bases). Source material: PBMCs or T cells enriched from blood (not recorded which). The CDR3 loop is CASSAGLNNYGYTF. In DNA form, the CDR3 reads TGTGCCAGCAGCGCGGGACTAAATAACTATGGCTACACCTTC.